This TCR beta chain was sequenced in a study of T cell clusters in autoimmune cytopenias. Study as a whole: TRB sequencing had a median approximately 50,000 reads and about 2,500 distinct clonotypes per sample.

Study observations and caveats: TRB repertoire shifts in secondary cytopenia and chronic lymphocytic leukemia mostly reflected lymphoma, not autoimmunity. Primary autoimmune cytopenia patients appeared to lack physiological T cell clusters present in healthy donors. No experiment has yet validated the function of the T cell clusters defined in silico.

The CDR3 runs 16 residues. Multiplex touch-down PCR amplified TRB using TRB-A and TRB-B pools in one tube. TCRdb re-called the multiplex PCR reads and shows each CDR3 protein once, DNA omitted. The repertoire table contains 2,800 or so distinct CDR3 sequences. TRB was amplified from about 260 ng of peripheral blood genomic DNA per sample. This clonotype is called medium-sized (0.01 to 0.1%) based on its frequency. What it binds is unknown. This sequence joins TRBV12-3 or TRBV12-4 and TRBJ2-7; the TCRdb call, TRBD1, lacks DNA for checking. The sequenced sample was peripheral blood. The sequence came from a human donor with an autoimmune cytopenia or autoimmune hepatitis (not recorded which). CDR3: CASSWGRGGRIYEQYF.